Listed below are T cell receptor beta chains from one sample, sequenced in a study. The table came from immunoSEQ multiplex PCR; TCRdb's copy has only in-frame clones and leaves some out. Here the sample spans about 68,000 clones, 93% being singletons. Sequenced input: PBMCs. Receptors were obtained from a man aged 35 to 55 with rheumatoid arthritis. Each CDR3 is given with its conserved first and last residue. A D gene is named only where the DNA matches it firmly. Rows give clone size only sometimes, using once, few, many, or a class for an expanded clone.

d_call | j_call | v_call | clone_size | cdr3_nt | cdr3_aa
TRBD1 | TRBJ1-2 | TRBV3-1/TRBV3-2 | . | TGTGCCAGCAGCCACAGAGGCAGGGGGGTAAGCTACACCTTC | CASSHRGRGVSYTF
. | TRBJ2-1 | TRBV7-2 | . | TGTGCCAGCAGCTTAGAGCCAGGGGAGTACAATGAGCAGTTCTTC | CASSLEPGEYNEQFF
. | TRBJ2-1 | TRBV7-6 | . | TGTGCCAGCAGCTTAGGGACACACTACAATGAGCAGTTCTTC | CASSLGTHYNEQFF
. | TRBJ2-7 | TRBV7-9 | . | TGTGCCAGCAGCTTAGACAGGACTCCCTACGAGCAGTACTTC | CASSLDRTPYEQYF
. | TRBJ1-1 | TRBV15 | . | TGTGCCACCAGCACACCCCCGTCGGGAACTGAAGCTTTCTTT | CATSTPPSGTEAFF
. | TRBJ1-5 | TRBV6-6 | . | TGTGCCAGCAGCCCGGTATCGCGTGGAGGGGATCAGCCCCAGCATTTT | CASSPVSRGGDQPQHF
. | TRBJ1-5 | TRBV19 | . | TGTGCCAGTAGGATTTCTGGGGAAACCAATCAGCCCCAGCATTTT | CASRISGETNQPQHF
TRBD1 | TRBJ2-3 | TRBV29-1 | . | TGCAGCGTTCCGACAGGGGGACCAGATACGCAGTATTTT | CSVPTGGPDTQYF
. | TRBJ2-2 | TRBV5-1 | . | TGCGCCAGCAGCTTGGGCGGGTCCTACCACGGGGAGCTGTTTTTT | CASSLGGSYHGELFF
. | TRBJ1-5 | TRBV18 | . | TGTGCCAGCTCACCTACAAATGGCAATCAGCCCCAGCATTTT | CASSPTNGNQPQHF
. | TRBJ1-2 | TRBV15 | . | TGTGCCACCAGCAGAGGGTCGAACTATGGCTACACCTTC | CATSRGSNYGYTF
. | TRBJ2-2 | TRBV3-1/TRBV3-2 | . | TGTGCCAGCAGCCCCCTATGGCGAAACACCGGGGAGCTGTTTTTT | CASSPLWRNTGELFF
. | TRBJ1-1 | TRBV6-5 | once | TGTGCCACAACCCCGGGAAACACTGAAGCTTTCTTT | CATTPGNTEAFF
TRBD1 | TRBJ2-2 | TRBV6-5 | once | TGTGCCAGCAGCAGGGACAGGGCGAACACCGGGGAGCTGTTTTTT | CASSRDRANTGELFF
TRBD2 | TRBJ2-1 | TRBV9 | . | TGTGCCAGCAGCGTAGCTCTAGCGGGGGGAACCAAATTCTCCTACAATGAGCAGTTCTTC | CASSVALAGGTKFSYNEQFF
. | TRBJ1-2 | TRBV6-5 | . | TGTGCCAGCAGTTACTCGGGGCTGGTAAACTATGGCTACACCTTC | CASSYSGLVNYGYTF
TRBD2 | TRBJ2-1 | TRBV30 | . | TGTGCCTGGAGTGAGGGACTAGCGGGTGCTGAGCAGTTCTTC | CAWSEGLAGAEQFF
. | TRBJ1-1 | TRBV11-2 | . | TGTGCCAGCAGCTTCACCCGGACCAACACTGAAGCTTTCTTT | CASSFTRTNTEAFF
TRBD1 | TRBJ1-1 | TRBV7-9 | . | TGTGCCAGCAGCGATGGGACAGTTGCGGACACTGAAGCTTTCTTT | CASSDGTVADTEAFF
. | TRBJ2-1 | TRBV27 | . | TGTGCCAGCAGTTTCCAAAAAAGACCTAATGAGCAGTTCTTC | CASSFQKRPNEQFF
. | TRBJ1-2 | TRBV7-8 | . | TGTGCCAGCAGTTCTACAGGGACCTATGGCTACACCTTC | CASSSTGTYGYTF
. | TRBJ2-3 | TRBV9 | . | TGTGCCAGCAGCGTAGTAGGGGCGGGAAGCCGCACAGATACGCAGTATTTT | CASSVVGAGSRTDTQYF
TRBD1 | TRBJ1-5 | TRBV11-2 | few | TGTGCCAGCAGCTTGGACAGGGGGTGGAATCAGCCCCAGCATTTT | CASSLDRGWNQPQHF
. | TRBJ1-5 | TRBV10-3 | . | TGTGCCATCAGTGGCCATGGGACCGACAATCAGCCCCAGCATTTT | CAISGHGTDNQPQHF
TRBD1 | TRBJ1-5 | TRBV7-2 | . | TGTGCCAGCAGCGCAAGGACAGGTAATCAGCCCCAGCATTTT | CASSARTGNQPQHF
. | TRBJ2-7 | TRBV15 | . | TGTGCCACCAGTTCTCGACAGGTCTACGAGCAGTACTTC | CATSSRQVYEQYF